This T cell receptor (beta chain) originates from a study of tumor-infiltrating lymphocytes in primary liver carcinoma. The wider study: Surgical resection treated primary liver carcinoma in the patients. Stage T1-T3 N0M0 and a size of about 4.2 to 10 cm characterized the tumors.

Trimming stripped 11 bases from V and 0 bases from J, with 14 bases between. CDR3 length: 14 amino acids. Blood RNA was derived from unsorted whole blood, and germline DNA was extracted too. Production of TCR beta cDNA used roughly 0.55 ug total RNA together with a constant-region primer. Three nested multiplex PCR rounds, a slightly modified ARM-PCR, produced the libraries for TCR beta. TRBV1-TRBV30 forward primers paired with a C-beta reverse primer were used in the first two PCR rounds, which ran approximately 10 cycles each. TCRdb reprocessed the multiplex PCR reads with MiXCR, giving one entry per CDR3 protein. This sample has about 180,000 distinct CDR3 sequences, with roughly 60% found just once.

The sequenced sample was peripheral blood. This clonotype originated in a man in his forties with primary liver carcinoma and hepatitis B virus infection. The genes are TRBV12-3 or TRBV12-4 and TRBJ1-3; no clear D. CDR3 sequence: CAAQSGSSGNTIYF. The CDR3 coding sequence is TGTGCCGCTCAGTCGGGGTCCTCTGGAAACACCATATATTTT.